The T cell receptor (beta chain) described here comes from a study of cytomegalovirus exposure and HLA in healthy donors. Study as a whole: A subsequent analysis stated that the 120 or so validation repertoires were run on the same platform as the roughly 670 first-cohort repertoires.

Whole-study findings and limits: Confirmation was obtained in vitro that a few CMV-associated chains are specific for CMV antigens. That first-cohort TCR clusters tended to co-occur in the approximately 110 validation repertoires was found in a later analysis. Among TCR beta chains, those listed as cytomegalovirus-associated numbered some 170.

The table came from immunoSEQ multiplex PCR; TCRdb's copy has only in-frame clones and leaves some out. Of 260,000 or so clones detected, about 87% appear once; the ten largest clones hold 2.5% to 3%. In the case of this clone: What it binds is unknown.

The CDR3 runs 14 residues. Trimming left V 4 bases short and J 5 bases short, with 15 bases between. The germline V gene encodes CDR1 SGHDT and CDR2 YYEEEE. The TCR comes from a man aged 18 to 29 in good health and CMV-seronegative. The V call is TRBV5-6, the J call TRBJ2-5, with D maybe TRBD1 (5 bases). The specimen sequenced was PBMCs. As DNA, the CDR3 is TGTGCCAGCAGCGGACGCAGGGTCATGGAGACCCAGTACTTC. It encodes CASSGRRVMETQYF.